What follows are 17 T cell receptor beta chains derived from one specimen sequenced in a study of siplizumab effects on memory and regulatory T cells. Clones were sequenced by immunoSEQ multiplex PCR, and TCRdb holds only the in-frame ones, with some missing. The data show about 91,000 clones, under 95% seen once. The sequencing input was CD8+ T cells sorted from blood. These receptors were obtained from a human donor in good health.

This clone was observed once. The rearrangement uses TRBV6-1 and TRBJ2-2; D is unresolved. V lost 6 bases, J lost 6 bases, and 14 bases lay in between. This CDR3 has 14 residues. Germline V CDR1 and CDR2: MNHNS, SASEGT. The CDR3 DNA follows: TGTGCCAGCAGGCCGGGCCTAACCCCCGGGGAGCTGTTTTTT. This codes for CASRPGLTPGELFF.

The chain combines TRBV20-1 with TRBJ2-1, with D unclear. V lost 5 bases and J 8 bases, leaving 10 bases between the germline ends. Germline CDR1 reads DFQATT; CDR2 reads SNEGSKA (reference sequence). The CDR3 runs 11 residues. The CDR3 DNA sequence: TGCAGTGCTGAACTAAAGGATGAGCAGTTCTTC. Amino acids: CSAELKDEQFF.

This clone was recorded once. The chain recombines TRBV4-3 with TRBJ1-1; 7 nucleotides match TRBD1. V was clipped by 3 bases and J by 0 bases; unmatched bases: 4. The V gene's germline CDR1 is LGHNA and CDR2 YSLEER. This CDR3 region has 15 residues. The CDR3 loop reads CASSQGTELNTEAFF. CDR3 DNA sequence: TGCGCCAGCAGCCAGGGGACAGAGTTGAACACTGAAGCTTTCTTT.

The chain combines TRBV9 with TRBJ2-1; unclear D gene. Germline V gene data show CDR1 as SGDLS and CDR2 as YYNGEE. Trimming cost V 3 bases and J 8 bases, with 6 bases left between them. CDR3 length: 11 amino acids. The CDR3 DNA reads TGTGCCAGCAGCGCTGGGCATGAGCAGTTCTTC. Translating it yields CASSAGHEQFF.

The CDR3 bases are TGTGCCAGCAGCTTAGTTAGCGGGGGGGCCGCTTCCTACGAGCAGTACTTC. It translates to CASSLVSGGAASYEQYF. This chain links TRBV11-3 with TRBJ2-7; 11 bases map to TRBD2. The CDR3 length is 17 residues. Unmatched junction bases numbered 6, after V lost 1 base and J lost 1 base. The V gene's germline CDR1 is SGHNT and CDR2 YENEEA.

The gene calls are TRBV4-2 and TRBJ2-7; D gene ambiguous. The germline V gene has CDR1 LGHNA and CDR2 YNFKEQ. The CDR3 has 15 residues. Trimming shortened V by 2 bases and J by 2 bases, and 13 bases separated the two germline ends. In DNA form, the CDR3 reads TGTGCCAGCAGCCAAAGCGATCGAACTACCTACGAGCAGTACTTC. As protein: CASSQSDRTTYEQYF.

The rearrangement links TRBV29-1 to TRBJ2-1; maybe TRBD2 (6 bases). CDR1 is SQVTM and CDR2 is ANQGSEA in the germline V gene. This CDR3 is 14 amino acids long. V shed 4 bases and J shed 0 bases, with 10 bases lying between them. The CDR3 DNA reads TGCAGCGTTGTCAGGGAGGCCTCCTACAATGAGCAGTTCTTC. This encodes CSVVREASYNEQFF.

The CDR3 bases are TGTGCCAGCAGCAAGGGGACTAGCATGTTCAATGAGCAGTTCTTC. It encodes CASSKGTSMFNEQFF. This rearrangement joins TRBV7-6 to TRBJ2-1; 9 bases fit TRBD2. Trimming cost V 5 bases and J 6 bases; bases outside gene matches: 8. Germline CDR1 is SGHVS and CDR2 is FNYEAQ. This CDR3 is built from 15 residues.

The table lists this clone with a count of one. The CDR3 here is CASSQEGGRGEKLFF. The CDR3 DNA reads TGCGCCAGCAGCCAAGAGGGCGGTAGGGGTGAAAAACTGTTTTTT. The chain uses TRBV4-1 and TRBJ1-4, with a possible D match to TRBD1 (5 bases). CDR3 size: 15 residues. Germline-derived CDR1 and CDR2 are MGHRA and YSYEKL. The V and J ends lost 0 bases and 7 bases respectively, with 12 bases between them.

This sequence joins TRBV11-2 and TRBJ2-7, with unresolved D. Trimming shortened V by 3 bases and J by 4 bases, and 19 bases separated the two germline ends. The CDR3 spans 16 residues. CDR1 and CDR2 from the germline V gene are SGHAT and FQNNGV. This CDR3 is CASSLGYGQFKYEQYF. The CDR3 DNA follows: TGTGCCAGCAGCTTGGGATATGGGCAGTTCAAATACGAGCAGTACTTC.

The chain combines TRBV30 with TRBJ2-7; no definite D call. The V and J ends lost 0 bases and 2 bases respectively, with 8 bases between them. CDR1 and CDR2 from the germline V gene are GTSNPN and SVGIG (reference sequence). This CDR3 contains 13 residues. The CDR3 DNA sequence: TGTGCCTGGAGTGTAGGGCAGGCCTACGAGCAGTACTTC. Translation: CAWSVGQAYEQYF.

The chain employs TRBV5-1 and TRBJ1-2; TRBD1 agrees at 7 bases. J lost 6 bases, V lost 2 bases, and 4 bases had no gene match. Germline assignment: CDR1 SGHRS and CDR2 YFSETQ. The CDR3 covers 13 residues. The CDR3 DNA reads as TGCGCCAGCAGCTTCGGGACAGAACATGGCTACACCTTC. It translates to CASSFGTEHGYTF.

This clone was seen once. The V gene is TRBV7-9, the J gene TRBJ1-4; TRBD1 agrees at 8 bases. J was trimmed by 8 bases and V by 5 bases; bases with no gene match: 7. Per germline, CDR1 SEHNR and CDR2 FQNEAQ (reference sequence). The CDR3 sequence is 14 residues long. CDR3 sequence (DNA): TGTGCCAGCAGCCTGGACAGGGAGAGAGAAAAACTGTTTTTT. Translated, it gives CASSLDREREKLFF. Full variable domain (outside the CDR3, taken from reference TRBV7-9 and TRBJ1-4): DTGVSQNPRHKITKRGQNVTFRCDPISEHNRLYWYRQTLGQGPEFLTYFQNEAQLEKSRLLSDRFSAERPKGSFSTLEIQRTEQGDSAMYLCASSLDREREKLFFGSGTQLSVL.

This clone was counted only a few times. The CDR3 DNA reads TGTGCCGTTAGGGACGTTAGCTCCTACAATGAGCAGTTCTTC. Translation: CAVRDVSSYNEQFF. The V and J genes are TRBV19 and TRBJ2-1; possibly TRBD1 or TRBD2 for D (5 bases each). Germline lookup yields CDR1 LNHDA and CDR2 SQIVND (reference sequence). V lost 11 bases and J lost 0, with 14 bases in between. This CDR3 has 14 amino acids.

The genes are TRBV27 and TRBJ2-7; no clear D. The germline CDR1 and CDR2 sequences are MNHEY and SMNVEV (reference sequence). This CDR3 region has 14 residues. The V and J ends lost 4 bases and 1 base respectively, with 11 bases between them. Here the CDR3 reads CASSSSEESYEQYF. The CDR3 DNA reads as TGTGCCAGCAGTTCGTCTGAGGAGTCCTACGAGCAGTACTTC.

The chain employs TRBV11-3 and TRBJ2-7; 10 bases are a match to TRBD2. The CDR3 totals 15 residues. Germline V lookup: CDR1 SGHNT, CDR2 YENEEA. J lost 5 bases, V lost 5 bases, and 9 bases had no gene match. CDR3 protein: CASSTRPSGSDEQYF. The CDR3 DNA is TGTGCCAGCAGCACGAGACCTAGCGGGAGTGACGAGCAGTACTTC.

The chain uses TRBV6-5 and TRBJ1-1, with D maybe TRBD1 (5 bases). V lost 2 bases to trimming and J lost 2 bases, with 9 bases between them. In germline, CDR1 is MNHEY, CDR2 SVGAGI. The CDR3 is 14 residues long. The CDR3 loop is CASSYGDGNTEAFF. CDR3 in DNA: TGTGCCAGCAGTTACGGGGACGGTAACACTGAAGCTTTCTTT.